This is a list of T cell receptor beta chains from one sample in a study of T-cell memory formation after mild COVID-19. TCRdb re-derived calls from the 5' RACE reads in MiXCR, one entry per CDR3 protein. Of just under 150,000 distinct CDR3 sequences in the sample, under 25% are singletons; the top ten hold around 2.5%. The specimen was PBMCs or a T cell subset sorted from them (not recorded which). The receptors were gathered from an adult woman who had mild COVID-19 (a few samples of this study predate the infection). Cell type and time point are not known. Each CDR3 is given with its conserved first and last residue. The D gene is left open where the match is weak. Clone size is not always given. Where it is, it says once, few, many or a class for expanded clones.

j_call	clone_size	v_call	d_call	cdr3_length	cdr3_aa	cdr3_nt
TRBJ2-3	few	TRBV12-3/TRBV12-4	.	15	CASSLWGASSDTQYF	TGTGCCAGCAGTTTGTGGGGGGCATCCTCAGATACGCAGTATTTT
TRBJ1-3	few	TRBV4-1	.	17	CASSQEWGLSSGNTIYF	TGCGCCAGCAGCCAAGAGTGGGGACTGAGCTCTGGAAACACCATATATTTT
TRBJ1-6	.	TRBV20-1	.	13	CSATTGGNSPLHF	TGCAGTGCAACAACAGGAGGAAATTCACCCCTCCACTTT
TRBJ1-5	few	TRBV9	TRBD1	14	CASSIGTENQPQHF	TGTGCCAGCAGCATAGGGACAGAAAATCAGCCCCAGCATTTT
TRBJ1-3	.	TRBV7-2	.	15	CASSPRRLSGNTIYF	TGTGCCAGCAGCCCTAGACGGCTCTCTGGAAACACCATATATTTT
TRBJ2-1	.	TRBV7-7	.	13	CASSLVGQGEQFF	TGTGCCAGCAGCTTAGTTGGGCAGGGTGAGCAGTTCTTC
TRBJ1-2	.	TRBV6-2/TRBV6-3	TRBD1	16	CASTKNPGQGDYGYTF	TGTGCCAGCACCAAGAACCCGGGACAGGGGGACTATGGCTACACCTTC
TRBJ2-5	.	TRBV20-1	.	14	CSAYGRQTQETQYF	TGCAGTGCTTATGGTCGACAGACCCAAGAGACCCAGTACTTC
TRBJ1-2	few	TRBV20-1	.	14	CSARDRDTLSGYTF	TGCAGTGCTAGAGATCGGGACACCCTGAGTGGCTACACCTTC
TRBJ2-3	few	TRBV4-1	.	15	CASRKTVGITDTQYF	TGCGCCAGCAGAAAAACCGTAGGTATCACAGATACGCAGTATTTT
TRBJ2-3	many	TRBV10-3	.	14	CAILDRGHTDTQYF	TGTGCCATCCTGGACCGGGGACACACAGATACGCAGTATTTT
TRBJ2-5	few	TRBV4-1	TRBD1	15	CASSLGDRAYETQYF	TGCGCCAGCAGCCTTGGTGACAGGGCGTACGAGACCCAGTACTTC
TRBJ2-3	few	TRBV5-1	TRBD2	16	CASSLIAGGGSDTQYF	TGCGCCAGCAGCTTAATAGCGGGAGGAGGTTCAGATACGCAGTATTTT
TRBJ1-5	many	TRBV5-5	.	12	CASSLPGGLQHF	TGTGCCAGCAGCTTGCCCGGGGGGCTCCAGCATTTT
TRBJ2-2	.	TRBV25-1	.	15	CASSHWTENTGELFF	TGTGCCAGCAGTCACTGGACAGAAAACACCGGGGAGCTGTTTTTT
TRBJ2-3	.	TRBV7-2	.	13	CASALMGTDTQYF	TGTGCCAGCGCCCTTATGGGCACAGATACGCAGTATTTT
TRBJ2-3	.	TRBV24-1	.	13	CATSDPLADTQYF	TGTGCCACCAGCGACCCCTTAGCAGATACGCAGTATTTT
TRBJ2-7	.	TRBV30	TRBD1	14	CAWSSGQGAHEQYF	TGTGCCTGGAGCTCCGGACAGGGTGCCCACGAGCAGTACTTC
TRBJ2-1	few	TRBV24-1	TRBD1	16	CATSGPGTGERNEQFF	TGTGCCACCAGTGGCCCCGGGACAGGGGAGAGGAATGAGCAGTTCTTC
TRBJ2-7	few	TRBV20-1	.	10	CSAGGYEQYF	TGCAGTGCAGGGGGCTACGAGCAGTACTTC